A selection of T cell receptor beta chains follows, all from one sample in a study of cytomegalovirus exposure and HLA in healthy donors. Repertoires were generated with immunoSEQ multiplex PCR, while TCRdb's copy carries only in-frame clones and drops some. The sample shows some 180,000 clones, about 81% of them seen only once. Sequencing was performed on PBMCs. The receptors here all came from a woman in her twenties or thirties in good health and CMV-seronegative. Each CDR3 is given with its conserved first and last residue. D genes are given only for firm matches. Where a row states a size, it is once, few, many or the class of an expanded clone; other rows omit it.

CDR3: CASSPRSAGSNTGELFF
DNA: TGTGCCAGCTCACCACGATCGGCAGGGTCGAACACCGGGGAGCTGTTTTTT
D: .
size: once
J: TRBJ2-2
V: TRBV18

CDR3: CASSPRTYSTGELFF
DNA: TGTGCCAGCTCACCACGGACATACAGCACCGGGGAGCTGTTTTTT
D: .
size: .
J: TRBJ2-2
V: TRBV18

CDR3: CASRVRGPYYEQYF
DNA: TGTGCCAGCCGGGTCAGGGGTCCCTACTACGAGCAGTACTTC
D: .
size: once
J: TRBJ2-7
V: TRBV6-1

CDR3: CASSARGTNEKLFF
DNA: TGTGCCAGCAGTGCCAGGGGAACTAATGAAAAACTGTTTTTT
D: .
size: .
J: TRBJ1-4
V: TRBV27

CDR3: CASRASYSNQPQHF
DNA: TGTGCCAGTCGAGCTTCATATAGCAATCAGCCCCAGCATTTT
D: .
size: .
J: TRBJ1-5
V: TRBV19

CDR3: CASSTSGRDNEQFF
DNA: TGCGCCAGCAGTACTAGCGGGAGGGACAATGAGCAGTTCTTC
D: TRBD2
size: .
J: TRBJ2-1
V: TRBV10-1

CDR3: CASSQRTGPYEQYF
DNA: TGCGCCAGCAGCCAAAGGACAGGTCCCTACGAGCAGTACTTC
D: TRBD1
size: .
J: TRBJ2-7
V: TRBV4-1

CDR3: CASSHQTPGELFF
DNA: TGTGCCAGCAGCCATCAAACTCCCGGGGAGCTGTTTTTT
D: .
size: few
J: TRBJ2-2
V: TRBV4-2

CDR3: CASSPGLGPTDTQYF
DNA: TGTGCCAGCAGCCCGGGACTAGGACCCACAGATACGCAGTATTTT
D: TRBD2
size: .
J: TRBJ2-3
V: TRBV2

CDR3: CASSLAPTSGRAGEQFF
DNA: TGTGCCAGCAGCTTGGCCCCGACTAGCGGGAGGGCGGGGGAGCAGTTCTTC
D: TRBD2
size: .
J: TRBJ2-1
V: TRBV5-6

CDR3: CASSLSGRNTEAFF
DNA: TGTGCCAGCAGCTTATCAGGGCGGAACACTGAAGCTTTCTTT
D: .
size: .
J: TRBJ1-1
V: TRBV7-3